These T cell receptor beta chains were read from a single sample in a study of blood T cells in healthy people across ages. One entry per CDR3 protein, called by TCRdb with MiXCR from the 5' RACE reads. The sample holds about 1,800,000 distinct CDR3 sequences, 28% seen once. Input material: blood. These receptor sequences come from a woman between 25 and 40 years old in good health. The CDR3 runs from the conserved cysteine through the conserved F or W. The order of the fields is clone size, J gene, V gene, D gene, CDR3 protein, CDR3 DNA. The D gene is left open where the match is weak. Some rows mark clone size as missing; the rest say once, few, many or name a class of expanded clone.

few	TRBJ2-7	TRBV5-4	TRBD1	CASSAAGTGRFYEQYF	TGTGCCAGCAGCGCGGCCGGGACAGGGCGATTCTACGAGCAGTACTTC
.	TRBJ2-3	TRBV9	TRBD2	CASSASGTSSTDTQYF	TGTGCCAGCAGCGCATCCGGGACTAGCAGCACAGATACGCAGTATTTT
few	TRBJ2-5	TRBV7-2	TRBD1	CASGKRQGGTQYF	TGTGCCAGCGGAAAGAGACAGGGGGGGACCCAGTACTTC
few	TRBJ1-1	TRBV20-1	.	CSASRGGESEAFF	TGCAGTGCTAGTCGGGGGGGCGAGTCTGAAGCTTTCTTT
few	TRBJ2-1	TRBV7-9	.	CASSFISESSYNEQFF	TGTGCCAGCAGCTTCATCTCGGAGAGCTCCTACAATGAGCAGTTCTTC
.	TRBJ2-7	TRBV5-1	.	CANRPKRAGTTYEQYF	TGCGCCAACAGACCCAAAAGGGCAGGAACTACCTACGAGCAGTACTTC
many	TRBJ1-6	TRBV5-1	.	CASSTGHSKNSPLHF	TGCGCCAGCAGCACGGGACACTCCAAGAATTCACCCCTCCACTTT
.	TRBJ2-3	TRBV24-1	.	CATSGAGIDTQYF	TGTGCCACCAGTGGGGCAGGGATAGATACGCAGTATTTT
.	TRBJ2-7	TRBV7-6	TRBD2	CASSLESGNLYEQYF	TGTGCCAGCAGCTTAGAGAGCGGGAATCTCTACGAGCAGTACTTC
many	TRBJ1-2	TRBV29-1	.	CSVEREDYGYTF	TGCAGCGTTGAGCGTGAAGACTATGGCTACACCTTC
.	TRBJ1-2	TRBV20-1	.	CSAKYDYGYTF	TGCAGTGCTAAGTACGACTATGGCTACACCTTC
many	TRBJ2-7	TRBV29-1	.	CSAYLGGEQYF	TGCAGCGCCTATTTAGGGGGCGAGCAGTACTTC
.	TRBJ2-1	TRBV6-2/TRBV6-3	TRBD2	CASRSRLAGYNEQFF	TGTGCCAGCAGATCGAGGCTAGCGGGGTACAATGAGCAGTTCTTC
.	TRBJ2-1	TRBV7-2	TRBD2	CASSSWTSGMGPEQFF	TGTGCCAGCAGCTCCTGGACTAGCGGGATGGGGCCTGAGCAGTTCTTC
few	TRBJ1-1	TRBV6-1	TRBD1	CASRGAGGKAEAFF	TGTGCCAGCAGGGGAGCAGGGGGCAAAGCTGAAGCTTTCTTT
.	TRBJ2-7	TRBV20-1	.	CSASAGPSSGDEQYF	TGCAGTGCTAGTGCAGGCCCGTCCTCGGGGGACGAGCAGTACTTC
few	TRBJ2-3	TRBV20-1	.	CSASLYSTDTQYF	TGCAGTGCTAGTCTGTATAGCACAGATACGCAGTATTTT
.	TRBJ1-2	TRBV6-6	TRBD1	CVSSYSTGGGYTF	TGCGTCAGCAGTTACTCGACAGGGGGCGGCTACACCTTC